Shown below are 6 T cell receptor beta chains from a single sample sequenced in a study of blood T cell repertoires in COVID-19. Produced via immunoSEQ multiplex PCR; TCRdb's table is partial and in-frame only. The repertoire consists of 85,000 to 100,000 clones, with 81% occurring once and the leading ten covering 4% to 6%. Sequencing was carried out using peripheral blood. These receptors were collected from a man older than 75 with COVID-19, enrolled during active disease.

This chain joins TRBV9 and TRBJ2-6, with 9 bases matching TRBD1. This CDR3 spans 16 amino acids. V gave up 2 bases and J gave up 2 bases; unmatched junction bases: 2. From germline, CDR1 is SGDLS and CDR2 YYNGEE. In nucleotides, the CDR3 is TGTGCCAGCAGCGTTAACAGGGGGCCTGGGGCCAACGTCCTGACTTTC. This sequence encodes CASSVNRGPGANVLTF.

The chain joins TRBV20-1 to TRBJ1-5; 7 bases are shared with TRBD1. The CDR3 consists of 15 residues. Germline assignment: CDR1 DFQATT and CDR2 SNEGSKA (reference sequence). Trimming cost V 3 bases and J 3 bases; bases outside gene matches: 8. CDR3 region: CSASGMDRFNQPQHF. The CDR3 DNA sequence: TGCAGTGCTAGTGGAATGGACAGGTTCAATCAGCCCCAGCATTTT.

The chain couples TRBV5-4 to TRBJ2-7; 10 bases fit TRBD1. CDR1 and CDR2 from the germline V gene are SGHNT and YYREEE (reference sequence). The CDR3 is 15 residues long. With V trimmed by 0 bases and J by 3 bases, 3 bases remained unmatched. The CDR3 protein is CASSLDRDRGYEQYF. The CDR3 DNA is TGTGCCAGCAGCTTGGACCGGGACAGGGGCTACGAGCAGTACTTC.

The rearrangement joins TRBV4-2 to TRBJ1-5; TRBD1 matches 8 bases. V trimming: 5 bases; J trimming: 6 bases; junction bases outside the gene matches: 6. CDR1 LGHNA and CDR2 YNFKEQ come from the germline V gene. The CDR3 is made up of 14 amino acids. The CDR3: CASSKGQGLQPQHF. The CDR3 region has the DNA TGTGCCAGCAGCAAAGGACAGGGTCTTCAGCCCCAGCATTTT.

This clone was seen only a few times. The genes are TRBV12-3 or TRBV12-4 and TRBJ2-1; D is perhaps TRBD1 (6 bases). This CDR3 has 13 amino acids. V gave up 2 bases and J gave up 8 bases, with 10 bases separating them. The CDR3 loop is CASSLTGFHEQFF. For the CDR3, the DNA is TGTGCCAGCAGTTTAACAGGGTTTCATGAGCAGTTCTTC.

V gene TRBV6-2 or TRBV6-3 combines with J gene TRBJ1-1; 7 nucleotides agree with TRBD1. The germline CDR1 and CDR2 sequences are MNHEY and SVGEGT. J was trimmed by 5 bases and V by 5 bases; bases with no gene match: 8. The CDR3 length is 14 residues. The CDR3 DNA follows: TGTGCCAGCAGTACACAGGGGTCTTTGACTGAAGCTTTCTTT. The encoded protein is CASSTQGSLTEAFF.